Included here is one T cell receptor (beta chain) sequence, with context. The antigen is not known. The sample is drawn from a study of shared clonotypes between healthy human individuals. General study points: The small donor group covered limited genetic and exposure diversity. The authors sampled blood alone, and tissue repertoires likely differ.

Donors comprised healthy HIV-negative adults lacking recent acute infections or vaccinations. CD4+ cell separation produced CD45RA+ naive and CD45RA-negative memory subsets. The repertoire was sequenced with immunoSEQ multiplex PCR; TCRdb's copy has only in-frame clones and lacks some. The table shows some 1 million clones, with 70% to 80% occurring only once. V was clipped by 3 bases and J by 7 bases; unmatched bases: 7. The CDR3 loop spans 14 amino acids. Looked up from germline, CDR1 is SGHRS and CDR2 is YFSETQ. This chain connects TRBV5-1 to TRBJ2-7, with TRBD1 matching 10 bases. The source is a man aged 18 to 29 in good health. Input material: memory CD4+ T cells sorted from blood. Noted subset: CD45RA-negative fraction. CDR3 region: CASSYVRTGGEQYF. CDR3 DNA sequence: TGCGCCAGCAGCTACGTTAGGACAGGGGGAGAGCAGTACTTC.